The clone carrying this T cell receptor (beta chain) turned up a few times. Its antigen is not identified. This sample is drawn from a study of early T cells in non-severe SARS-CoV-2 infection. Researchers attached unique molecular identifiers to individual cDNA molecules. TCRdb itself ran the 5' RACE reads through MiXCR, one entry per CDR3 protein. The profile shows 56,000 or so distinct CDR3 sequences, less than 15% of them singletons. Findings and limits, study-wide: VDJdb matching, biased toward anti-spike CD8 responses, missed private and CD4 specificities.

The source was whole blood, collected at baseline. This TCR came from an adult who was a healthcare worker with PCR-confirmed SARS-CoV-2 infection or an uninfected control (not recorded which).

CDR3 DNA: TGTGCCAGCAGCTTTGACAGCCAATTCTATGGCTACACCTTC. Translated: CASSFDSQFYGYTF. This chain joins TRBV11-2 and TRBJ1-2, with D perhaps matching TRBD1 (5 bases). Germline V CDR1 and CDR2: SGHAT, FQNNGV. This CDR3 region has 14 residues. Trimming removed 3 bases at V and 4 bases at J, with 12 bases between. Full variable domain (rest looked up from reference TRBV11-2 and TRBJ1-2): EAGVAQSPRYKIIEKRQSVAFWCNPISGHATLYWYQQILGQGPKLLIQFQNNGVVDDSQLPKDRFSAERLKGVDSTLKIQPAKLEDSAVYLCASSFDSQFYGYTFGSGTRLTVV.